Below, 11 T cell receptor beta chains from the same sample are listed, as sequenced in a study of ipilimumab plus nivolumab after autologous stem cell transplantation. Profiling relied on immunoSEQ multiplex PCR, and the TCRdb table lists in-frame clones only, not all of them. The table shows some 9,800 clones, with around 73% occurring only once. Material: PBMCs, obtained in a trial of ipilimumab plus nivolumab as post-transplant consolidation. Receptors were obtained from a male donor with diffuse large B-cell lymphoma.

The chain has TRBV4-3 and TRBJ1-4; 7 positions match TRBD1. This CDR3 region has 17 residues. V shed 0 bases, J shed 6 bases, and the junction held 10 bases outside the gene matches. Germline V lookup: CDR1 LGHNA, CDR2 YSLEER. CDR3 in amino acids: CASSQEATGVKDEKLFF. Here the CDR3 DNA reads TGCGCCAGCAGCCAAGAAGCTACAGGGGTCAAGGATGAAAAACTGTTTTTT.

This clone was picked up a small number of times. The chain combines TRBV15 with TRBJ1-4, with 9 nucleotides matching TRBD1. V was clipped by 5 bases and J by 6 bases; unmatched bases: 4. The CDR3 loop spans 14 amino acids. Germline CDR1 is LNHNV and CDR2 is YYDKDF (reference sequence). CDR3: CATSAGQGYEKLFF. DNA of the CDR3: TGTGCCACCAGCGCGGGACAGGGTTATGAAAAACTGTTTTTT.

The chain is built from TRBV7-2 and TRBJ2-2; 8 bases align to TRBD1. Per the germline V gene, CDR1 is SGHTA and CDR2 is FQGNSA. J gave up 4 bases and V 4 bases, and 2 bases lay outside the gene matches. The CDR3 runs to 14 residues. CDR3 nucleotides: TGTGCCAGCAGCTGGGACAGGCCCACCGGGGAGCTGTTTTTT. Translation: CASSWDRPTGELFF.

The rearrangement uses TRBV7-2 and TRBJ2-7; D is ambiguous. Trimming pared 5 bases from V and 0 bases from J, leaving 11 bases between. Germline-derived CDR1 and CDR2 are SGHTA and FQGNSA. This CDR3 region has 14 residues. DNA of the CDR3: TGTGCCAGCAGCAGCTCCGGAAGCTCCTACGAGCAGTACTTC. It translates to CASSSSGSSYEQYF.

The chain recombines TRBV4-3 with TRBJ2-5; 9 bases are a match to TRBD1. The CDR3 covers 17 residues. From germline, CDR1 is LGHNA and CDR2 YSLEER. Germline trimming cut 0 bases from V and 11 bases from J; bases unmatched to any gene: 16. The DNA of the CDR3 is TGCGCCAGCAGCCAAGAATCAACGTTCATGACAGGGGGTGAGCAGTACTTC. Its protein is CASSQESTFMTGGEQYF.

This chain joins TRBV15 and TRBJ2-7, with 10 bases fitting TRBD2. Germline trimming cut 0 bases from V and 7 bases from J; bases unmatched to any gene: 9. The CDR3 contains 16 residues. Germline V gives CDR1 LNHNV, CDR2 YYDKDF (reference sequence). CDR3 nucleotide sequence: TGTGCCACCAGCAGAGATCCCACTAGCGGGACGGGTGAGCAGTACTTC. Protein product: CATSRDPTSGTGEQYF.

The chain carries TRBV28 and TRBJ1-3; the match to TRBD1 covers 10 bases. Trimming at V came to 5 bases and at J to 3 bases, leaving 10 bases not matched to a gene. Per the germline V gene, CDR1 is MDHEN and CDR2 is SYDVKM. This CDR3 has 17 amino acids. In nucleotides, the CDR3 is TGTGCCAGCAGTCCGCCCAGACAGGGGGCAGGTGGAAACACCATATATTTT. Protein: CASSPPRQGAGGNTIYF.

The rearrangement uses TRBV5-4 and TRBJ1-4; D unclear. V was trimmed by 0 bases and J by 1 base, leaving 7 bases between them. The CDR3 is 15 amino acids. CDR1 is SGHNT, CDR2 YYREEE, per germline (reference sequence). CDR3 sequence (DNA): TGTGCCAGCAGCTTGGCGTCGGGAACTAATGAAAAACTGTTTTTT. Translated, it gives CASSLASGTNEKLFF.

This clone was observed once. The CDR3 spells CASSEDRYEGSYNEQFF. The CDR3, as DNA: TGTGCCAGCAGTGAAGACAGGTATGAGGGCTCCTACAATGAGCAGTTCTTC. V gene TRBV2 combines with J gene TRBJ2-1; the D gene could be TRBD1 or TRBD2 (5 bases each). Germline CDR1 SNHLY, CDR2 FYNNEI. CDR3 size: 17 residues. The germline V and J ends were trimmed by 1 base and 0 bases, with 13 bases remaining between them.

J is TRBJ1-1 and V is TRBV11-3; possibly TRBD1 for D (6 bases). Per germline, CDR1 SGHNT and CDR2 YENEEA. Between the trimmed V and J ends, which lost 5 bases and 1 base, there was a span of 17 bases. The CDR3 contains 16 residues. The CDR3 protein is CASSATGRGKNTEAFF. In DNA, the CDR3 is TGTGCCAGCAGCGCCACAGGGAGAGGAAAGAACACTGAAGCTTTCTTT.

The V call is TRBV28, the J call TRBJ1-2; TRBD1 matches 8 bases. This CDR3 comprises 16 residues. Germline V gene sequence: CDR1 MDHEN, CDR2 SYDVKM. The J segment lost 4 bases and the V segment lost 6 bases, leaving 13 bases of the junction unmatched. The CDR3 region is CASSPGRQGSRYGYTF. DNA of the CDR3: TGTGCCAGCAGCCCAGGGCGACAGGGGAGTCGCTATGGCTACACCTTC.